Below, 15 T cell receptor beta chains from the same sample are listed, as sequenced in a study of cytomegalovirus exposure and HLA in healthy donors. The study ran its PCR with 60 Vbeta and 13 Jbeta primers. TCRdb's table, derived via immunoSEQ multiplex PCR, lists solely in-frame clones and lacks some. The sample contains about 110,000 clones, about 70% of which appear only once. The sequenced material came from PBMCs. Receptor source: a man aged 30 to 45 in good health and CMV-seropositive.

The chain has TRBV9 and TRBJ2-5; maybe TRBD1 (8 bases). The germline V and J ends were trimmed by 0 bases and 2 bases, with 14 bases remaining between them. The germline gives CDR1 SGDLS, CDR2 YYNGEE. This CDR3 spans 16 amino acids. The CDR3 loop is CASSVGTGGVQETQYF. Written as DNA, the CDR3 is TGTGCCAGCAGCGTAGGTACAGGGGGGGTACAAGAGACCCAGTACTTC.

The rearrangement links TRBV28 to TRBJ1-2; 8 nucleotides align to TRBD1. Germline V CDR1 and CDR2: MDHEN, SYDVKM. The V gene end was trimmed by 6 bases and the J gene end by 3 bases; junction bases not matched to a gene: 6. This CDR3 is built from 14 residues. CDR3 loop: CASRGQGADYGYTF. The CDR3 bases are TGTGCCAGCAGAGGTCAGGGGGCAGACTATGGCTACACCTTC.

The genes are TRBV2 and TRBJ1-1; 8 nucleotides line up with TRBD1. J was trimmed by 4 bases and V by 7 bases; bases with no gene match: 8. The CDR3 runs 14 residues. CDR1 and CDR2 from the germline V gene are SNHLY and FYNNEI. This CDR3 reads CASTQEDRATEAFF. In nucleotides, the CDR3 is TGTGCCAGCACCCAAGAGGACAGGGCCACTGAAGCTTTCTTT.

The chain couples TRBV27 to TRBJ1-2; 8 bases line up with TRBD1. The V and J ends lost 5 bases and 6 bases, in that order; junction bases with no gene match: 5. This CDR3 has 13 residues. In germline, CDR1 is MNHEY, CDR2 SMNVEV (reference sequence). The CDR3: CASSHGQGDGYTF. In nucleotides, the CDR3 is TGTGCCAGCAGTCATGGACAGGGAGATGGCTACACCTTC.

In the case of this clone: The junction departs from germline at one end; a sequencing error may be responsible. The rearrangement joins TRBV9 to TRBJ1-2, with a tentative D call TRBD1 (6 bases). The V gene's germline CDR1 is SGDLS and CDR2 YYNGEE. The CDR3 length is 15 residues. For the CDR3, the DNA is TGTGCCAGCAGCCCAAACCCTGGGGGCGCGGGAGGCTACCCCTTC. This sequence encodes CASSPNPGGAGGYPF.

The genes are TRBV28 and TRBJ1-3, with 8 bases lining up with TRBD1. Germline loops: CDR1 MDHEN, CDR2 SYDVKM. This CDR3 has 16 amino acids. J was trimmed by 3 bases and V by 5 bases; bases with no gene match: 9. This CDR3 is CASSTHGTGGGNTIYF. The DNA of the CDR3 is TGTGCCAGCAGTACCCACGGCACAGGGGGTGGAAACACCATATATTTT.

This chain links TRBV5-1 with TRBJ1-2, with a weak D call TRBD1 (5 bases). The germline V gene has CDR1 SGHRS and CDR2 YFSETQ. Trimming removed 0 bases at V and 2 bases at J, with 11 bases between. The CDR3 runs 15 residues. Written as DNA, the CDR3 is TGCGCCAGCAGCTTGGCCGTGGGGGGGAACTATGGCTACACCTTC. Translated, it gives CASSLAVGGNYGYTF.

This clone was seen a few times. The J gene is TRBJ2-4, the V gene TRBV7-2, with D perhaps TRBD1 (5 bases). CDR1 is SGHTA, CDR2 FQGNSA, per germline. The CDR3 length is 15 residues. V was trimmed by 6 bases and J by 5 bases, leaving 17 bases between them. CDR3 nucleotides: TGTGCCAGCAGTAATCCCCGTAGGGGCGAAAACATTCAGTACTTC. Translating it yields CASSNPRRGENIQYF. The entire variable domain, with the rest obtained from reference TRBV7-2 and TRBJ2-4, is as follows: GAGVSQSPSNKVTEKGKDVELRCDPISGHTALYWYRQSLGQGLEFLIYFQGNSAPDKSGLPSDRFSAERTGGSVSTLTIQRTQQEDSAVYLCASSNPRRGENIQYFGAGTRLSVL.

This chain joins TRBV28 and TRBJ1-5; D gene unclear. The germline V gene encodes CDR1 MDHEN and CDR2 SYDVKM. The germline V and J ends were trimmed by 6 bases and 0 bases, with 12 bases remaining between them. The CDR3 totals 15 residues. CDR3: CASRESLDSNQPQHF. CDR3 DNA sequence: TGTGCCAGCAGAGAGTCGCTTGATAGCAATCAGCCCCAGCATTTT. Drawing the rest from reference TRBV28 and TRBJ1-5, the complete variable domain is DVKVTQSSRYLVKRTGEKVFLECVQDMDHENMFWYRQDPGLGLRLIYFSYDVKMKEKGDIPEGYSVSREKKERFSLILESASTNQTSMYLCASRESLDSNQPQHFGDGTRLSIL.

The CDR3 protein is CASWEGTGASNQPQHF. The CDR3 coding sequence is TGTGCCTCGTGGGAGGGGACAGGGGCTAGCAATCAGCCCCAGCATTTT. The chain carries TRBV10-3 and TRBJ1-5, with 10 nucleotides matching TRBD1. J was trimmed by 0 bases and V by 11 bases; bases with no gene match: 10. Germline CDR1 reads ENHRY; CDR2 reads SYGVKD. This CDR3 has 16 amino acids.

The chain combines TRBV9 with TRBJ1-6; D uncertain. The CDR3 totals 16 residues. V was cut by 2 bases and J by 5 bases, with 14 bases left in between. Germline V gene lookup returns CDR1 SGDLS and CDR2 YYNGEE. CDR3 nucleotide sequence: TGTGCCAGCAGCGTCTACGATTCCATCCATAATTCACCCCTCCACTTT. Amino acids: CASSVYDSIHNSPLHF.

The chain links TRBV5-1 to TRBJ2-3, with 12 positions matching TRBD2. J was trimmed by 3 bases and V by 7 bases; bases with no gene match: 12. Germline V gene sequence: CDR1 SGHRS, CDR2 YFSETQ. This CDR3 is built from 17 residues. In nucleotides, the CDR3 is TGCGCCAGCTCAAGTGGGCTAGCGGGGGGGCTTACAGATACGCAGTATTTT. This sequence encodes CASSSGLAGGLTDTQYF.

The chain carries TRBV6-1 and TRBJ1-4; TRBD1 matches 8 bases. Trimming removed 5 bases from V and 7 bases from J; junction bases left unmatched: 6. From germline, CDR1 is MNHNS and CDR2 SASEGT. This CDR3 is built from 14 residues. The CDR3 loop reads CASSLGQEGEKLFF. The CDR3 region has the DNA TGTGCCAGCAGTTTGGGACAGGAGGGTGAAAAACTGTTTTTT.

The genes are TRBV7-5 and TRBJ1-4. TRBV7-5 is labeled a pseudogene. The CDR3 extends over 18 amino acids. CDR3 protein: CVRSLLAARAGGDEKLFF. CDR3 DNA: TGTGTCAGAAGCCTCCTGGCCGCGCGGGCAGGTGGGGATGAAAAACTGTTTTTT.

The chain is built from TRBV10-1 and TRBJ2-1; TRBD2 agrees at 14 bases. The germline V gene encodes CDR1 WNHNN and CDR2 SYGVQD (reference sequence). Trimming cost V 8 bases and J 6 bases; bases outside gene matches: 12. This CDR3 contains 17 residues. CDR3 nucleotide sequence: TGCGCCAGCGCACTGACTAGCGGGGGGGCAGGAGGCAATGAGCAGTTCTTC. Translated: CASALTSGGAGGNEQFF.